The clone carrying this TCR beta chain turned up a few times. This sample was included in a study of beta chain features in type 1 diabetes. Sorted populations were all over 98% pure. V shed 7 bases and J 0 bases; nucleotides not matched to a gene: 12. The CDR3 runs 17 residues. In germline, CDR1 is LNHDA, CDR2 SQIVND (reference sequence). The sequenced template was cDNA made from the entire isolated RNA. TCRdb keeps only in-frame clones here, not all; method: immunoSEQ multiplex PCR. The sample carries over 350,000 clones, less than 15% recorded once. The sequenced sample was naive CD4+ T cells from blood. The sequence was obtained from a woman younger than 35 in good health. The chain employs TRBV19 and TRBJ1-5; 7 bases match TRBD1. The CDR3 here is CASTASWTGYSNQPQHF. In DNA form, the CDR3 reads TGTGCCAGTACGGCCAGTTGGACAGGTTATAGCAATCAGCCCCAGCATTTT. The variable domain in full, with the rest retrieved from reference TRBV19 and TRBJ1-5, is DGGITQSPKYLFRKEGQNVTLSCEQNLNHDAMYWYRQDPGQGLRLIYYSQIVNDFQKGDIAEGYSVSREKKESFPLTVTSAQKNPTAFYLCASTASWTGYSNQPQHFGDGTRLSIL.